One TCR beta chain is described in this entry. Antigen specificity is unknown. The healthy adult donors were HIV-negative and reported no recent acute infections or vaccinations. This CDR3 is 14 amino acids long. V was clipped by 1 base and J by 6 bases, with 9 bases between them. Germline V gene lookup returns CDR1 SGHTA and CDR2 FQGNSA. This specimen comes from a study of shared clonotypes between healthy human individuals. Across the study: Each donor's CD8 memory used one plate, CD8 naive two, each CD4 subset three. Study-wide results and caveats: Inspection by rarefaction showed sorted-subset sequencing to be incomplete despite large depth.

Sequenced by immunoSEQ multiplex PCR; TCRdb stores in-frame clones only, minus some. The table has some 650,000 clones, about 96% seen once. Sequencing was done on a sample of naive CD4+ T cells sorted from blood. Described subset: CD45RA+ positively selected. The source of this sequence is a woman under 40 in good health. V is TRBV7-2 and J is TRBJ2-2; D ambiguous. The CDR3 sequence: CASSLGVGPGELFF. CDR3 nucleotides: TGTGCCAGCAGCTTAGGGGTCGGTCCCGGGGAGCTGTTTTTT.